The 2 T cell receptor beta chains below come from one sample, sequenced in a study of post-analysis software for immune sequencing data. The study's findings and limits: Controls showed lower frequencies than patients for 4 or 5 TRBV segments, and TRBV5-6, TRBV5-1 and TRBV20-1 were among these.

cDNA libraries for TCR beta contained unique molecular identifiers. TCRdb re-derived calls from the PCR reads in MiXCR, one entry per CDR3 protein. The sample yields about 770,000 distinct CDR3 sequences, more than 45% seen once. Their recognized antigens are unknown. What was sequenced was blood. The receptors come from a girl aged 5-17 years with multiple sclerosis.

This rearrangement joins TRBV6-5 to TRBJ2-6, with a weak D call TRBD2 (5 bases). Per the germline V gene, CDR1 is MNHEY and CDR2 is SVGAGI. Trimming took 0 bases from V and 2 from J, leaving 11 bases between them. The CDR3 runs 17 residues. The CDR3 region is CASSYSSGLAGANVLTF. The CDR3 coding sequence is TGTGCCAGCAGTTACTCTTCGGGGTTAGCTGGGGCCAACGTCCTGACTTTC.

V and J are TRBV28 and TRBJ2-1, with 8 positions matching TRBD1. After removal of 8 bases from V and 10 bases from J, the junction contained 7 bases not matched to a gene. CDR1 and CDR2 (germline): MDHEN, SYDVKM. This CDR3 contains 12 residues. The CDR3 bases are TGTGCCAGCGGGACAGGTCTAACGGAGCAGTTCTTC. Residues: CASGTGLTEQFF.